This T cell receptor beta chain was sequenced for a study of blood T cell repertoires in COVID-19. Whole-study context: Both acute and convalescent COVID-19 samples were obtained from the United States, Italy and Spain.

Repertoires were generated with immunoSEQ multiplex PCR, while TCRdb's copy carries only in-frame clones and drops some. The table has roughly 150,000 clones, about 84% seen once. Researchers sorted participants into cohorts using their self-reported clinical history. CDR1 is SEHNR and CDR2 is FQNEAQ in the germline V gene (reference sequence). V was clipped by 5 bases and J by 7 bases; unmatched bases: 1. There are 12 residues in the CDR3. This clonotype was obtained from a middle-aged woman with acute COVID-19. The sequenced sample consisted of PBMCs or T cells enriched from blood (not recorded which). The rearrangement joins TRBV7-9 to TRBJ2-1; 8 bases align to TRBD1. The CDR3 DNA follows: TGTGCCAGCAGCCGACAGGGGAATGAGCAGTTCTTC. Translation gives CASSRQGNEQFF. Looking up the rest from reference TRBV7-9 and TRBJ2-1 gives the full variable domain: DTGVSQNPRHKITKRGQNVTFRCDPISEHNRLYWYRQTLGQGPEFLTYFQNEAQLEKSRLLSDRFSAERPKGSFSTLEIQRTEQGDSAMYLCASSRQGNEQFFGPGTRLTVL.